This TCR beta chain derives from a study of blood T cell repertoires in COVID-19. Study context: Acute-phase and convalescent COVID-19 samples originated in the United States, Italy and Spain. T cells, B-cell-depleted T cells, or PBMCs supplied cDNA or gDNA.

As processed by the authors: Amplification of reference gene primers was used by the study to estimate nucleated cell counts. TCRdb keeps only in-frame clones here, not all; method: immunoSEQ multiplex PCR. The DNA was the basis for D and trimming; V, J and clone size are from that table. The table shows about 150,000 clones, with 70% to 90% occurring only once. This CDR3 is built from 15 residues. Germline CDR1 and CDR2: SEHNR and FQNEAQ (reference sequence). After removal of 4 bases from V and 1 base from J, the junction contained 5 bases not matched to a gene. This TCR was recovered from a woman aged 45 to 65 with acute or convalescent COVID-19. The chain couples TRBV7-9 to TRBJ1-2, with 8 bases identical to TRBD1. Material for sequencing was peripheral blood. The CDR3 sequence is CASSSGQGYNYGYTF. CDR3 sequence (DNA): TGTGCCAGCAGCTCCGGACAGGGCTATAACTATGGCTACACCTTC.